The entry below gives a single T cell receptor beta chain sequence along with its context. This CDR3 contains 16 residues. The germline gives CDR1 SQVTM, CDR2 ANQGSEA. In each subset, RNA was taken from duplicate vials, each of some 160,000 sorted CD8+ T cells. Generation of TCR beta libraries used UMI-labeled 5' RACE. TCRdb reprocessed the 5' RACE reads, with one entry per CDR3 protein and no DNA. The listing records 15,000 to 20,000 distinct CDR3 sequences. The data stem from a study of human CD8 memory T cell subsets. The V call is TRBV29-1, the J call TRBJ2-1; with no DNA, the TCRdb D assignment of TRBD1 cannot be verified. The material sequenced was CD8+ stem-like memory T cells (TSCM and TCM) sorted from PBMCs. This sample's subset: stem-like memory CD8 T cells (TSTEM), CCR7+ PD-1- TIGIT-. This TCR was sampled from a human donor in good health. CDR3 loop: CSVEDGRQDSYNEQFF.